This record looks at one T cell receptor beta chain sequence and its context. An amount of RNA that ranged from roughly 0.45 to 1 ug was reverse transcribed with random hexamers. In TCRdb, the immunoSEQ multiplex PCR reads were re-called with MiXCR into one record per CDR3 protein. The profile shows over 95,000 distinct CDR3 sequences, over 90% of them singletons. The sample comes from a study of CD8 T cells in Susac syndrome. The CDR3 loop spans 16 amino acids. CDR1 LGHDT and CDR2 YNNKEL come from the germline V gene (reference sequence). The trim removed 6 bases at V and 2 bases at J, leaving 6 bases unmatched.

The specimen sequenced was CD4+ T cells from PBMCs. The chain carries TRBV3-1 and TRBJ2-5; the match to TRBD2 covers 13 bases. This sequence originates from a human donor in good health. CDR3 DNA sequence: TGTGCCAGCAGTCGTGGACTAGCGGGAGCGCAAGAGACCCAGTACTTC. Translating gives CASSRGLAGAQETQYF.